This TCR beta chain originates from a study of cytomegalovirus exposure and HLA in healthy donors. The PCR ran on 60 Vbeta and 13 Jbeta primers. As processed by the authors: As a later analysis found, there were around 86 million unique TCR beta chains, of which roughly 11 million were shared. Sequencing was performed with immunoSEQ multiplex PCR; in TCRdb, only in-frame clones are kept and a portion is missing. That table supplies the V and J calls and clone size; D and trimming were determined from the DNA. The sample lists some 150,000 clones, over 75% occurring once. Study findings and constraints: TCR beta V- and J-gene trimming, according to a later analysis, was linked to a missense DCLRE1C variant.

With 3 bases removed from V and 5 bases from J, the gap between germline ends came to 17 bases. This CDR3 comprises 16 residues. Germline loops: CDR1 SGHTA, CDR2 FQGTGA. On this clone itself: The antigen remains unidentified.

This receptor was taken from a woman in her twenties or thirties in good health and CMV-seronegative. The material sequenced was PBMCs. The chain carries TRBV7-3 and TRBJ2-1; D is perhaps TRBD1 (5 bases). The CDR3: CASSFRAGWVNNEQFF. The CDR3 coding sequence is TGTGCCAGCAGCTTCAGGGCAGGGTGGGTAAACAATGAGCAGTTCTTC.